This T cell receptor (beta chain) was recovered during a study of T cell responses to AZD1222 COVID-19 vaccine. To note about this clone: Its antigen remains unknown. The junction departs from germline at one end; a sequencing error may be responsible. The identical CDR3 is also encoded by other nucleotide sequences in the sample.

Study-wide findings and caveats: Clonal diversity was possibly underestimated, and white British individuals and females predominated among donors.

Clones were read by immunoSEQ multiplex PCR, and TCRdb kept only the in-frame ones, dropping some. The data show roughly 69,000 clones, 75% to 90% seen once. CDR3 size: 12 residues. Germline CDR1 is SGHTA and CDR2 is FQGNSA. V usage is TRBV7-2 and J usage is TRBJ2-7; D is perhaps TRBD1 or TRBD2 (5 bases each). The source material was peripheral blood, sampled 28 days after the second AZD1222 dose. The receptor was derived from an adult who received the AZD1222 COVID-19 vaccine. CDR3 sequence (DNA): TGTGCCAGCAGCCGGGGCTCCTACGAGCAGTACTTT. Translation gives CASSRGSYEQYF.